One sample yielded the 21 T cell receptor beta chains listed below, sequenced in a study of glioma-infiltrating T cells. The iRepertoire nested amplicon-rescue multiplex PCR amplified TCR alpha and beta CDR3s from RNA. Each CDR3 protein is one row after TCRdb ran MiXCR on the multiplex PCR reads. The sample shows about 44,000 distinct CDR3 sequences, 20% to 25% of them seen only once. Sequences were obtained from glioma tissue, nonneoplastic brain tissue, or PBMCs (not recorded which). These receptors were obtained from a human donor with low-grade glioma or glioblastoma, undergoing nonglioma brain surgery, or in good health (not recorded which).

At least ten counts were recorded for this clonotype. The chain employs TRBV10-3 and TRBJ1-3; no definite D call. Trimming took off 0 bases at V and 2 bases at J, with 8 bases between the two ends. The CDR3 loop spans 15 amino acids. The germline gives CDR1 ENHRY, CDR2 SYGVKD. This CDR3 is CAISESTSTGNTIYF. The CDR3 DNA reads as TGTGCCATCAGTGAGTCGACGAGTACTGGAAACACCATATATTTT.

As for this clonotype: A read error may be the cause here, since a much bigger clone is one base away. The chain uses TRBV28 and TRBJ1-2, with D unresolved. CDR3 length: 16 residues. Germline CDR1 reads MDHEN; CDR2 reads SYDVKM. Trimming shortened V by 7 bases and J by 8 bases, and 26 bases separated the two germline ends. The CDR3, as DNA: TGTGCCAGCACCACCATTCGGGAGGCGACGTTGTGGGGCTACACCTTC. Translation gives CASTTIREATLWGYTF.

This clonotype was recorded a few times. The chain couples TRBV19 to TRBJ1-5, with 9 bases aligning to TRBD1. The CDR3 loop spans 15 amino acids. Germline V gene sequence: CDR1 LNHDA, CDR2 SQIVND (reference sequence). J was trimmed by 4 bases and V by 5 bases; bases with no gene match: 6. The CDR3 protein is CASSGTGGINQPQHF. In nucleotides, the CDR3 is TGTGCCAGTAGTGGCACAGGGGGCATAAATCAGCCCCAGCATTTT.

This clonotype was detected many times. V usage is TRBV20-1 and J usage is TRBJ2-4; D remains unclear. Deletions cut 5 bases from V and 0 bases from J, with 11 bases between. Germline-derived CDR1 and CDR2 are DFQATT and SNEGSKA (reference sequence). This CDR3 comprises 14 residues. The CDR3 DNA reads as TGCAGTGCTCACCCGACTTTAGCCAAAAACATTCAGTACTTC. It is translated as CSAHPTLAKNIQYF.

This clonotype was found many times. One end of the junction varies from germline; a read error may be responsible. The J gene is TRBJ2-1, the V gene TRBV7-8; TRBD2 matches at 9 bases. The CDR3 sequence is 14 residues long. CDR1 is SGHVS, CDR2 FQNEAQ, per germline. The DNA for the CDR3 is TGTGCCAGCAGCTTGGCGTTTAGCGGGGGAGACTTCCTCTTC. Its protein product is CASSLAFSGGDFLF.

This clonotype was seen repeatedly, ten times or more. The chain recombines TRBV19 with TRBJ2-5; D ambiguous. With 3 bases removed from V and 5 bases from J, the gap between germline ends came to 10 bases. Looked up from germline, CDR1 is LNHDA and CDR2 is SQIVND (reference sequence). The CDR3 is 13 amino acids. This chain's CDR3 is CASSIKVQETQYF. The DNA for the CDR3 is TGTGCCAGTAGTATCAAAGTTCAGGAGACCCAGTACTTC.

The chain combines TRBV5-1 with TRBJ2-7; TRBD1 matches 10 bases. This CDR3 has 15 amino acids. V lost 5 bases and J lost 8; bases outside the gene matches: 13. Germline loops: CDR1 SGHRS, CDR2 YFSETQ. The CDR3 region is CASRQPGTGAHKQYF. As DNA, the CDR3 is TGCGCCAGCAGACAACCCGGGACAGGGGCCCACAAGCAGTACTTC. Full variable domain (remainder filled in from reference TRBV5-1 and TRBJ2-7): KAGVTQTPRYLIKTRGQQVTLSCSPISGHRSVSWYQQTPGQGLQFLFEYFSETQRNKGNFPGRFSGRQFSNSRSEMNVSTLELGDSALYLCASRQPGTGAHKQYFGPGTRLTVT.

This clonotype has a count of ten or more. J is TRBJ1-2 and V is TRBV7-9; TRBD1 matches 11 bases. Looked up from germline, CDR1 is SEHNR and CDR2 is FQNEAQ (reference sequence). The CDR3 contains 18 residues. The trim removed 4 bases at V and 5 bases at J, leaving 15 bases unmatched. For the CDR3, the DNA is TGTGCCAGCAGCTCCACACGTGGGGACCGGGACAGGGGGTATGGCTACACCTTC. Its translation: CASSSTRGDRDRGYGYTF. Filled out from reference TRBV7-9 and TRBJ1-2, the complete variable domain reads DTGVSQNPRHKITKRGQNVTFRCDPISEHNRLYWYRQTLGQGPEFLTYFQNEAQLEKSRLLSDRFSAERPKGSFSTLEIQRTEQGDSAMYLCASSSTRGDRDRGYGYTFGSGTRLTVV.

V is TRBV4-1 and J is TRBJ2-3; 8 nucleotides align to TRBD2. This CDR3 comprises 19 residues. The germline V gene has CDR1 MGHRA and CDR2 YSYEKL. Trimming removed 0 bases from V and 0 bases from J; junction bases left unmatched: 11. The CDR3 is CASSQDFLAGTSSTDTQYF. CDR3 bases: TGCGCCAGCAGCCAAGATTTTCTAGCGGGTACCTCAAGCACAGATACGCAGTATTTT.

This sequence joins TRBV25-1 and TRBJ1-1, with TRBD1 as a possible D gene (6 bases). Trimming cost V 8 bases and J 5 bases, with 18 bases left between them. There are 14 residues in the CDR3. The V gene's germline CDR1 is MGHDK and CDR2 SYGVNS. CDR3 residues: CASGPTGSATEAFF. The CDR3 coding sequence is TGTGCCAGCGGTCCTACAGGGAGTGCTACTGAAGCTTTCTTT. The full variable domain, its missing parts supplied by reference TRBV25-1 and TRBJ1-1, is EADIYQTPRYLVIGTGKKITLECSQTMGHDKMYWYQQDPGMELHLIHYSYGVNSTEKGDLSSESTVSRIRTEHFPLTLESARPSHTSQYLCASGPTGSATEAFFGQGTRLTVV.

This clonotype showed up just a few times. This rearrangement joins TRBV10-2 to TRBJ2-7, with no clear D. Trimming stripped 0 bases from V and 0 bases from J, with 9 bases between. This CDR3 has 15 amino acids. CDR1 WSHSY and CDR2 SAAADI come from the germline V gene. In DNA form, the CDR3 reads TGCGCCAGCAGTGAGTCTGGGTCCCTCTCCTACGAGCAGTACTTC. It codes for CASSESGSLSYEQYF.

There are many counts of this clonotype. The genes are TRBV6-2 or TRBV6-3 and TRBJ2-2; 8 positions agree with TRBD1. V was clipped by 6 bases and J by 2 bases; unmatched bases: 5. CDR3 length: 15 residues. Germline V gives CDR1 MNHEY, CDR2 SVGEGT. The CDR3 sequence: CASRVDRGNTGELFF. The CDR3, as DNA: TGTGCCAGCAGAGTCGACAGGGGAAACACCGGGGAGCTGTTTTTT.

CDR3 in DNA: TGTGCCAGCAGCGTAGCCGGGGCAAGAAATTCACCCCTCCACTTT. Translated, it gives CASSVAGARNSPLHF. V and J are TRBV5-4 and TRBJ1-6, with D possibly being TRBD1 (5 bases). V lost 4 bases to trimming and J lost 7 bases, with 15 bases between them. Germline lookup yields CDR1 SGHNT and CDR2 YYREEE (reference sequence). This CDR3 has 15 residues. Variable domain in full (rest from reference TRBV5-4 and TRBJ1-6): ETGVTQSPTHLIKTRGQQVTLRCSSQSGHNTVSWYQQALGQGPQFIFQYYREEENGRGNFPPRFSGLQFPNYSSELNVNALELDDSALYLCASSVAGARNSPLHFGNGTRLTVT.

In this sample, this clonotype turned up many times. The chain combines TRBV2 with TRBJ2-5; D gene uncertain. The CDR3 is made up of 11 amino acids. V lost 7 bases and J lost 5, with 8 bases in between. Germline V gene sequence: CDR1 SNHLY, CDR2 FYNNEI. The CDR3 DNA sequence: TGTGCCAGCACCTTCCGCGAGACCCAGTACTTC. Translating it yields CASTFRETQYF.

This clonotype was detected a few times. A much larger clone differs from this one at a single base, so this may be a read error. The chain is built from TRBV18 and TRBJ1-2; D is possibly TRBD1 (5 bases). The CDR3 loop spans 16 amino acids. Germline CDR1 is KGHSH and CDR2 is LQKENI. The CDR3 region is CASSPPAGIANHGYTF. In DNA, the CDR3 is TGTGCCAGCTCACCACCCGCAGGGATCGCTAACCATGGCTACACCTTC.

CDR3 residues: CAWGAGTLSYEQYF. CDR3 nucleotides: TGTGCCTGGGGAGCCGGGACACTCTCCTACGAGCAGTACTTC. The rearrangement uses TRBV30 and TRBJ2-7; D may be TRBD1 (6 bases). Between the trimmed V and J ends, which lost 5 bases and 0 bases, there was a span of 14 bases. Germline-derived CDR1 and CDR2 are GTSNPN and SVGIG (reference sequence). This CDR3 has 14 amino acids.

Ten or more counts support this clonotype. The rearrangement uses TRBV24-1 and TRBJ2-5; TRBD1 agrees at 9 bases. Germline lookup yields CDR1 KGHDR and CDR2 SFDVKD. CDR3 size: 18 residues. Trimming at V came to 5 bases and at J to 5 bases, leaving 17 bases not matched to a gene. CDR3 in DNA: TGTGCCACCAGTGCTGTACAGGGGGCAAGCACCCATCACGAGACCCAGTACTTC. It yields the protein CATSAVQGASTHHETQYF.

This clonotype was picked up many times. CDR3 coding DNA: TGCAGTGCTAGAGATTTCGGGGCGTGGACTAATGAAAAACTGTTTTTT. This gives the protein CSARDFGAWTNEKLFF. The chain couples TRBV20-1 to TRBJ1-4; a weak D match, TRBD1 (5 bases). CDR3 length equals 16 residues. Trimming pared 0 bases from V and 2 bases from J, leaving 13 bases between. CDR1 is DFQATT, CDR2 SNEGSKA, per germline (reference sequence).

This clonotype was seen ten or more times. The chain combines TRBV27 with TRBJ1-1, with 7 bases that match TRBD1. The CDR3 length is 12 residues. Looked up from germline, CDR1 is MNHEY and CDR2 is SMNVEV (reference sequence). After removal of 6 bases from V and 6 bases from J, the junction contained 4 bases not matched to a gene. Here the CDR3 DNA reads TGTGCCAGCAGCAAGCAGGGGGCTGAAGCTTTCTTT. Translated, it gives CASSKQGAEAFF.

Note on this clonotype: This could be a read error, since a much larger clone is one nucleotide away. The J gene is TRBJ2-1, the V gene TRBV6-4, with D possibly matching TRBD1 (6 bases). The CDR3 consists of 15 residues. Germline V gene sequence: CDR1 MRHNA, CDR2 SNTAGT. The CDR3 spells CASSVSGQPNNGQFF. CDR3 nucleotides: TGTGCCAGCAGTGTGAGTGGACAGCCTAACAATGGGCAGTTCTTC.

This clonotype has a count of ten or more. The CDR3 carries no conserved terminal phenylalanine or tryptophan, so it likely arises from a read error. No DNA is shown, since the ends of the CDR3 on it are uncertain; the CDR3 is the one TCRdb lists. The chain employs TRBV6-4 and TRBJ2-3; the table's TRBD2 call for D was not verified on the DNA. Germline lookup yields CDR1 MRHNA and CDR2 SNTAGT. The CDR3 contains 12 residues when both ends are counted. CDR3 region: CASSDSERLAVG.